This TCR beta chain was captured in a study of T cells in women clearing cervical HPV infection (dated by TCRdb to the late 2010s). With regard to the full study: Cases were about two dozen women with histologically confirmed HPV16-related CIN3 or worse, including a couple of invasive cancers. The controls were 25 or so women whose single incident HPV16 infection cleared within 12 months with no development of precancer or cancer. Blood from cases was collected at the visit where the lesion was first found, while blood from controls was collected once the infection could no longer be detected. Among cases, blood sampling occurred a median of around 160 days after lesion detection, with an interquartile range of about 90 to 230 days. HLA typing was available for only a few women, so HLA type could not be excluded as a confounder. This exploratory proof-of-principle case-control study, nested within the Guanacaste HPV Natural History Study in Costa Rica, compared TCR repertoires among women with different cervical HPV16 outcomes. Cases and controls were matched on year of sample collection and on age within five years. Cases had a median age of 34 years and controls had a median age of around 40, with no significant differences in baseline characteristics. In the parent cohort, about 10,000 women aged 18 or older were enrolled in Guanacaste, Costa Rica, during about 1993 to 1995 and were followed for less than 8 years. Five blinded duplicates per group were added as quality controls, giving around 60 samples: about 50 participants and 10 replicates. Broader findings and caveats from the paper: By combining richness with V gene abundances, random forest classifiers separated cases from controls with an estimated AUC of 0.83. Because the number of T cells in each sample was unknown, differences in richness could reflect differing T-cell content rather than repertoire biology. TRBV6-7 relative abundance was lower in cases than in controls (about 0.099% versus 0.17%; Bonferroni P = 0.0008). The cross-sectional design could not show whether the associations came before the infection or were a result of it, and neither effector/memory subsets nor HPV-specific T cells were isolated. TCR repertoire richness was significantly higher in CIN3+ cases than in controls across sequencing depths, while evenness did not differ.

Taken from the germline V gene, the CDR1 and CDR2 loops are MRHNA and SNTAGT. The CDR3 runs 13 amino acids, cysteine and phenylalanine included. Part of the CDR3 DNA is given, 30 bases translated from base 1. Every participant had a single incident cervical HPV16 infection, and women with prevalent HPV16 infections were excluded. Cervical HPV DNA was detected with MY09/MY11 PCR, and genotyping was done with dot-blot hybridization. Roughly 14 mL of heparinized blood was centrifuged, after which the buffy coat was aliquoted, frozen at -30 degrees C, and then stored at -80 degrees C. QIAGEN kits were used to extract genomic DNA from the buffy coat specimens. A word on this clone: Its antigen is still unknown. Sequencing ends 3 residues short of the CDR3 end; the germline J gene provides the rest.

TCR beta CDR3 regions were amplified by multiplex PCR using the immunoSEQ assay from an average of approximately 1,200 ng genomic DNA per sample. Primer bias was corrected in the assay by using a complete synthetic TCR repertoire to establish an amplification baseline. Amplicons were sequenced on the Illumina platform. In the paper's pipeline: Error correction of the sequences involved clustering with frequency ratios plus a modified nearest-neighbor algorithm, after which the sequences were analyzed in the immunoSEQ Analyzer using IMGT gene definitions. TCR richness and evenness were averaged over 20 rarefaction repeats at each rarefaction depth, excluding samples with fewer sequences than the depth. Wilcoxon rank sum tests with FDR correction were used to compare relative abundances of V, D and J genes between the groups. In the blinded duplicates, the intraclass correlation was 90% to 97% for TCR richness and averaged around 80% across approximately 60 gene segments. The immuneACCESS repertoire file appears here via TCRdb, limited to in-frame rearrangements. These files lack a portion of the clones; in checked studies, under half of the deficit traces to unresolved V genes, and the cause of the others is not known. V and J calls and clone size are as listed in that table; D and trimming were resolved from the DNA. This sample's table has entries for tens of thousands of clones. 17% of the sample rests with the top ten.

The receptor was isolated from a woman between 18 and 69 years old with a cervical HPV16 infection that either progressed to CIN3+ or cleared (not recorded which). The chain links TRBV6-4 with TRBJ2-3; a tentative D match to TRBD2 spans 6 bases. What was sequenced was blood buffy coat. The CDR3 bases that were read are TGTGCCAGCAGTCCGGGACTTGGAGCGACG. Its protein reads: CASSPGLGAT. In full, the CDR3 is CASSPGLGATQYF.